Each of the 25 T cell receptor beta chains below was sequenced from the same sample in a study of cytomegalovirus exposure and HLA in healthy donors. Primers for the PCR totalled 60 Vbeta and 13 Jbeta. Assay used: immunoSEQ multiplex PCR; TCRdb lists only in-frame clones, some missing. The sample yields more than 45,000 clones, about 70% seen once. The sequenced sample consisted of PBMCs. These receptors were collected from a woman aged 60-70 years in good health and CMV-seropositive.

V gene TRBV20-1 combines with J gene TRBJ2-2; possibly TRBD1 for D (5 bases). The CDR3 spans 11 residues. Trimming pared 5 bases from V and 8 bases from J, leaving 9 bases between. Looked up from germline, CDR1 is DFQATT and CDR2 is SNEGSKA (reference sequence). Here the CDR3 DNA reads TGCAGTGCTTTACGACAGGGGGAGCTGTTTTTT. Translating it yields CSALRQGELFF.

The V call is TRBV2, the J call TRBJ1-4; the D gene is possibly TRBD1 (6 bases). Deletions cut 9 bases from V and 8 bases from J, with 16 bases between. Germline V gives CDR1 SNHLY, CDR2 FYNNEI. CDR3 size: 13 residues. Here the CDR3 DNA reads TGTGCCAGTCTAAACAGGGCCGGAGAAAAACTGTTTTTT. It codes for CASLNRAGEKLFF.

This clone was detected only a few times. The rearrangement uses TRBV7-2 and TRBJ1-5, with D possibly matching TRBD1 (5 bases). The CDR3 sequence is 13 residues long. V lost 4 bases, J lost 7 bases, and 11 bases lay in between. The germline gives CDR1 SGHTA, CDR2 FQGNSA. The CDR3 nucleotides read TGTGCCAGCAGCTCCGCCCAGGGACAGCCCCAGCATTTT. This encodes CASSSAQGQPQHF.

A few counts support this clone. This chain uses TRBV4-3 with TRBJ2-5, with TRBD1 matching 9 bases. CDR3 size: 15 residues. V was pared by 6 bases and J by 11 bases, with 16 bases of the junction left unmatched. The germline V gene has CDR1 LGHNA and CDR2 YSLEER. The CDR3 DNA is TGCGCCAGCAGTCTTACCGGGACAGGGACTATTGAGCAGTACTTC. Encoded protein: CASSLTGTGTIEQYF.

The chain has TRBV19 and TRBJ1-1; D remains ambiguous. The V gene's germline CDR1 is LNHDA and CDR2 SQIVND (reference sequence). The V and J ends lost 9 bases and 1 base respectively, with 3 bases between them. The CDR3 loop spans 10 amino acids. Here the CDR3 reads CASRNTEAFF. As DNA, the CDR3 is TGTGCCAGCCGGAACACTGAAGCTTTCTTT.

The V and J genes are TRBV10-3 and TRBJ2-3; no reliable D call. Germline CDR1 ENHRY, CDR2 SYGVKD. This CDR3 has 15 residues. V lost 5 bases and J lost 2, with 14 bases in between. The CDR3 sequence: CAISSGSTNTDTQYF. As DNA, the CDR3 is TGTGCCATCAGTTCCGGGTCCACTAACACAGATACGCAGTATTTT.

V gene TRBV4-3 combines with J gene TRBJ1-5; D call uncertain. Germline CDR1 and CDR2: LGHNA and YSLEER. The V end was cut by 3 bases, the J end by 3 bases, with 6 bases between. The CDR3 extends over 13 amino acids. The CDR3 nucleotides are TGCGCCAGCAGCCAGCGGGTCAATCAGCCCCAGCATTTT. This sequence encodes CASSQRVNQPQHF.

The CDR3 loop is CASSERTGHSPLHF. CDR3 coding DNA: TGTGCCAGCAGCGAACGGACAGGGCACTCTCCCCTCCACTTT. The chain links TRBV9 to TRBJ1-6; TRBD1 aligns across 8 bases. The CDR3 loop spans 14 amino acids. J lost 13 bases, V lost 3 bases, and 9 bases had no gene match. The V gene's germline CDR1 is SGDLS and CDR2 YYNGEE.

This clone was recorded only once. The V gene is TRBV5-1, the J gene TRBJ2-5; 13 nucleotides agree with TRBD2. TRBJ2-7 explains the end of the DNA better; the J call may be wrong. The V gene's germline CDR1 is SGHRS and CDR2 YFSETQ. CDR3 size: 16 residues. Written as DNA, the CDR3 is TGCGCCAGCAGCCAAGGACTAGCGGGGGCCTCCTACGAGCAGTACTTC. It specifies CASSQGLAGASYEQYF.

This chain uses TRBV11-3 with TRBJ1-1; D gene ambiguous. Germline V gene data show CDR1 as SGHNT and CDR2 as YENEEA. This CDR3 has 13 residues. Trimming removed 3 bases at V and 6 bases at J, with 11 bases between. The DNA of the CDR3 is TGTGCCAGCAGCTTGTCGACCGGAGCTGAAGCTTTCTTT. This translates into CASSLSTGAEAFF.

This clone was observed a few times. The chain uses TRBV5-1 and TRBJ1-2; D remains unclear. Germline V gene sequence: CDR1 SGHRS, CDR2 YFSETQ. This CDR3 spans 13 amino acids. Trimming cost V 0 bases and J 6 bases, with 9 bases left between them. The CDR3 DNA follows: TGCGCCAGCAGCTTGGACAGACCGCATGGCTACACCTTC. This codes for CASSLDRPHGYTF.

This clone appeared a few times. The rearrangement uses TRBV6-6 and TRBJ1-1; 9 bases line up with TRBD1. V lost 5 bases to trimming and J lost 9 bases; unmatched junction nucleotides: 4. Germline V CDR1 and CDR2: MNHNY, SVGAGI (reference sequence). The CDR3 runs to 12 residues. The CDR3 is CASSLDRGKAFF. For the CDR3, the DNA is TGTGCCAGCAGTCTCGACAGGGGGAAAGCTTTCTTT.

This chain joins TRBV5-6 and TRBJ2-3, with 8 bases aligning to TRBD2. Trimming took 2 bases from V and 6 from J; bases not matched to a gene: 5. The CDR3 sequence is 14 residues long. Germline V gene lookup returns CDR1 SGHDT and CDR2 YYEEEE. The CDR3 region is CASSFGIAGDTQYF. The CDR3 DNA reads as TGTGCCAGCAGCTTCGGGATAGCGGGGGATACGCAGTATTTT.

The chain employs TRBV6-5 and TRBJ1-1, with TRBD1 matching over 10 bases. CDR1 MNHEY and CDR2 SVGAGI come from the germline V gene. The length of the CDR3 is 15 residues. The V gene end was trimmed by 2 bases and the J gene end by 4 bases; junction bases not matched to a gene: 4. CDR3 in DNA: TGTGCCAGCAGTTACAGGACAGGGGGGGGCACTGAAGCTTTCTTT. Protein: CASSYRTGGGTEAFF.

In this sample, this clone turned up once. The rearrangement uses TRBV9 and TRBJ1-1, with D possibly TRBD1 on 5 matching bases. V was shortened by 0 bases and J by 2 bases, with 14 bases between the two germline ends. This CDR3 spans 16 amino acids. The germline V gene encodes CDR1 SGDLS and CDR2 YYNGEE. The CDR3 protein is CASSVGLGLSNTEAFF. The CDR3 DNA sequence: TGTGCCAGCAGCGTAGGCTTGGGGCTGAGCAACACTGAAGCTTTCTTT.

CDR3 bases: TGTGCCAGCAGTGGAGGACACTGGATGAATCAGCCCCAGCATTTT. It yields the protein CASSGGHWMNQPQHF. V usage is TRBV6-1 and J usage is TRBJ1-5; TRBD1 is a possible D gene (5 bases). Trimming left V 4 bases short and J 4 bases short, with 14 bases between. The CDR3 extends over 15 amino acids. The germline CDR1 and CDR2 sequences are MNHNS and SASEGT.

This chain links TRBV6-6 with TRBJ2-7, with 7 bases aligning to TRBD1. Trimming cost V 6 bases and J 7 bases; bases outside gene matches: 3. Germline V gene lookup returns CDR1 MNHNY and CDR2 SVGAGI (reference sequence). CDR3 size: 11 residues. Written as DNA, the CDR3 is TGTGCCAGCAGCGGGACAGTGGAGCAGTACTTC. Amino acid sequence: CASSGTVEQYF.

The chain recombines TRBV29-1 with TRBJ2-5, with TRBD2 matching over 7 bases. The V segment lost 4 bases and the J segment 3 bases; nucleotides outside the gene matches: 17. The CDR3 has 17 residues. The germline V gene encodes CDR1 SQVTM and CDR2 ANQGSEA. In nucleotides, the CDR3 is TGCAGCGTTGCTCGGGAGGACTTGAGGAAAGTCGAAGAGACCCAGTACTTC. This sequence encodes CSVAREDLRKVEETQYF.

This clone has just a few counts. The V and J genes are TRBV7-3 and TRBJ2-1; 8 nucleotides line up with TRBD1. CDR3 size: 14 residues. V shed 5 bases, J shed 4 bases, and the junction held 4 bases outside the gene matches. The germline V gene has CDR1 SGHTA and CDR2 FQGTGA. The CDR3 DNA reads TGTGCCAGCAGCAGGGGACAGGATTACAATGAGCAGTTCTTC. Its protein is CASSRGQDYNEQFF.

This rearrangement joins TRBV18 to TRBJ2-7; D is unclear. This CDR3 is 15 amino acids long. V lost 0 bases, J lost 7 bases, and 16 bases lay in between. Germline loops: CDR1 KGHSH, CDR2 LQKENI. Here the CDR3 reads CASSPPNPGDQEQYF. Here the CDR3 DNA reads TGTGCCAGCTCACCACCGAACCCAGGCGATCAGGAGCAGTACTTC.

V gene TRBV19 combines with J gene TRBJ1-6, with a weak D call TRBD1 (6 bases). This CDR3 has 14 residues. From germline, CDR1 is LNHDA and CDR2 SQIVND (reference sequence). The germline V and J ends were trimmed by 4 bases and 10 bases, with 14 bases remaining between them. CDR3 loop: CASSTNSGASPLHF. The CDR3 region has the DNA TGTGCCAGTAGTACTAACTCAGGGGCATCACCCCTCCACTTT.

The chain carries TRBV19 and TRBJ2-4, with D possibly matching TRBD1 (5 bases). Trimming removed 1 base from V and 1 base from J, with 11 bases in between. The CDR3 runs to 16 residues. Germline CDR1 is LNHDA and CDR2 is SQIVND (reference sequence). The CDR3 spells CASSIGPAGAKNIQYF. Written as DNA, the CDR3 is TGTGCCAGTAGTATAGGGCCGGCAGGGGCCAAAAACATTCAGTACTTC. Combining the CDR3 with reference TRBV19 and TRBJ2-4 gives the whole variable domain DGGITQSPKYLFRKEGQNVTLSCEQNLNHDAMYWYRQDPGQGLRLIYYSQIVNDFQKGDIAEGYSVSREKKESFPLTVTSAQKNPTAFYLCASSIGPAGAKNIQYFGAGTRLSVL.

The chain has TRBV5-6 and TRBJ1-1; 7 nucleotides line up with TRBD1. This CDR3 has 13 amino acids. J was trimmed by 4 bases and V by 0 bases; bases with no gene match: 0. Germline-derived CDR1 and CDR2 are SGHDT and YYEEEE. In DNA, the CDR3 is TGTGCCAGCAGCTTGGACAGGGGCACTGAAGCTTTCTTT. As protein: CASSLDRGTEAFF.

V usage is TRBV2 and J usage is TRBJ1-5; 9 nucleotides line up with TRBD1. Germline trimming cut 6 bases from V and 3 bases from J; bases unmatched to any gene: 3. Per the germline V gene, CDR1 is SNHLY and CDR2 is FYNNEI. This CDR3 has 14 amino acids. The CDR3 nucleotides are TGTGCCAGCAGGGGGACAGGGAACAATCAGCCCCAGCATTTT. As protein: CASRGTGNNQPQHF. Drawing the rest from reference TRBV2 and TRBJ1-5, the complete variable domain is EPEVTQTPSHQVTQMGQEVILRCVPISNHLYFYWYRQILGQKVEFLVSFYNNEISEKSEIFDDQFSVERPDGSNFTLKIRSTKLEDSAMYFCASRGTGNNQPQHFGDGTRLSIL.

The chain links TRBV27 to TRBJ2-7; 9 bases are a match to TRBD1. The germline V gene has CDR1 MNHEY and CDR2 SMNVEV (reference sequence). The CDR3 loop spans 16 amino acids. V shed 5 bases and J 6 bases; nucleotides not matched to a gene: 14. DNA of the CDR3: TGTGCCAGCAGTCCCGAGCTCGGACAGGGGTTCGTCGAGCAGTACTTC. It translates to CASSPELGQGFVEQYF.